These T cell receptor beta chains were read from a single sample in a study of fetal regulatory T cell absence and autoimmunity. Data came from immunoSEQ multiplex PCR; TCRdb stores just in-frame clones and leaves some out. Here the sample spans 95,000 or so clones, around 72% being singletons. Sequencing was carried out using pancreas tissue. Source of these receptors: a male donor with IPEX syndrome. CDR3s include the opening cysteine and the closing phenylalanine or tryptophan. The D gene is left open where the match is weak. Size tells how often a clone was seen (once, few, many) or the class of an expanded clone, and some rows leave it out.

clone_size	v_call	d_call	j_call	cdr3_nt	cdr3_aa
once	TRBV19	-	TRBJ1-4	TGTGCCAGTAGTATAGGGGGCTCGGGTGAAAAACTGTTTTTT	CASSIGGSGEKLFF
-	TRBV4-1	-	TRBJ1-2	TGCGCCAGCAGCTCCCCTGAGCGCGGACCTAACTATGGCTACACCTTC	CASSSPERGPNYGYTF
-	TRBV9	-	TRBJ2-3	TGTGCCAGCAGCTTCGGGACTCCCACAGATACGCAGTATTTT	CASSFGTPTDTQYF
-	TRBV5-6	TRBD2	TRBJ2-7	TGTGCCAGCAGCTTGGGGAGGGTGACTAGCGGGAGTAGTTACGAGCAGTACTTC	CASSLGRVTSGSSYEQYF
-	TRBV6-5	TRBD2	TRBJ2-7	TGTGCCAGCAGTCGACGGACTAGCGGGGGCTACGAGCAGTACTTC	CASSRRTSGGYEQYF
-	TRBV9	-	TRBJ1-1	TGTGCCAGCAGCGTGGGGAGCCCGAACACTGAAGCTTTCTTT	CASSVGSPNTEAFF
-	TRBV27	TRBD1	TRBJ1-1	TGTGCCAGCAGTACCGGGACAGGGGGCACTGAAGCTTTCTTT	CASSTGTGGTEAFF
-	TRBV10-1	-	TRBJ2-5	TGCGCCAGCAGTGAGTCGAAAGAGACCCAGTACTTC	CASSESKETQYF
-	TRBV15	TRBD1	TRBJ2-3	TGTGCCACCAGCAGAGATCGAGGACAGGGTACGCAGTATTTT	CATSRDRGQGTQYF
-	TRBV19	TRBD1	TRBJ2-7	TGTGCCAGTAGTATACCCGGACAGGGGATGGGGGAGCAGTACTTC	CASSIPGQGMGEQYF
-	TRBV5-1	-	TRBJ2-1	TGCGCCAGCAGCTTGGGAGGTCACTCCCTGGGTGAGCAGTTCTTC	CASSLGGHSLGEQFF
-	TRBV11-2	TRBD1	TRBJ2-3	TGTGCCAGCAGCCCCCGGGACAGGGTAACAGATACGCAGTATTTT	CASSPRDRVTDTQYF
-	TRBV6-5	-	TRBJ1-2	TGTGCCAGCAGTTACCACCCCCGGGGAAGCTATGGCTACACCTTC	CASSYHPRGSYGYTF
-	TRBV7-2	-	TRBJ2-7	TGTGCCAGCAGCGACTGGTGGGGGGGCCCAGAGCAGTACTTC	CASSDWWGGPEQYF
once	TRBV9	-	TRBJ1-2	TGTGCCAGCAGCGTAGATATAGATGGGCTACCATATGGCTACACCTTC	CASSVDIDGLPYGYTF
-	TRBV18	-	TRBJ2-7	TGTGCCAGCTCACCAAGGGGGGGAAGCTCCTACGAGCAGTACTTC	CASSPRGGSSYEQYF
-	TRBV6-5	-	TRBJ1-1	TGTGCCAGCAGTTACTCAGGTAGCACTGAAGCTTTCTTT	CASSYSGSTEAFF
once	TRBV7-8	-	TRBJ2-3	TGTGCCAGCAGCTTAAGAGGGAGGATAGATACGCAGTATTTT	CASSLRGRIDTQYF
-	TRBV11-3	-	TRBJ2-7	TGTGCCAGCAGCTTAGGTCCGGGCCAGACCTACGAGCAGTACTTC	CASSLGPGQTYEQYF
few	TRBV4-2	-	TRBJ2-1	TGTGCCAGCAGCCAAGAGGGTGAGCAGTTCTTC	CASSQEGEQFF
few	TRBV7-6	-	TRBJ1-6	TGTGCCAGCAGCACAAGCGGGACCTCACCCCTCCACTTT	CASSTSGTSPLHF
once	TRBV27	TRBD1	TRBJ1-5	TGTGCCAGCAGTTTATTTCAGGGGGCCAATCAGCCCCAGCATTTT	CASSLFQGANQPQHF
-	TRBV7-2	TRBD2	TRBJ2-7	TGTGCCAGCAGCTTAGGGAGGACTAGCGGGGGGGAGCAGTACTTC	CASSLGRTSGGEQYF
-	TRBV14	-	TRBJ1-4	TGTGCCAGCAGCCAAAGGCCAGCAACTAATGAAAAACTGTTTTTT	CASSQRPATNEKLFF
-	TRBV7-9	TRBD1	TRBJ2-7	TGTGCCAGCAGCCCGTCCGGGACAGGGCGCGAGCAGTACTTC	CASSPSGTGREQYF
-	TRBV19	TRBD1	TRBJ1-2	TGTGCCAGTAGTATAGTGTCCGGACAGGTCGCTAACTATGGCTACACCTTC	CASSIVSGQVANYGYTF